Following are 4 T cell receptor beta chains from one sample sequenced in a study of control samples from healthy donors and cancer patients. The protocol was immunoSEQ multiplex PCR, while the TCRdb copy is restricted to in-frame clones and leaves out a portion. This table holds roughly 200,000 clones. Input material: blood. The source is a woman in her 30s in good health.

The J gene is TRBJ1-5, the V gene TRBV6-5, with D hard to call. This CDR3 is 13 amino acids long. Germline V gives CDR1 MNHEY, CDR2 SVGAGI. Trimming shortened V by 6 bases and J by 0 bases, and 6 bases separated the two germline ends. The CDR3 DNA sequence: TGTGCCAGCAGGTCACATAGCAATCAGCCCCAGCATTTT. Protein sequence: CASRSHSNQPQHF.

CDR3 nucleotides: TGTGCCAGCAGCTCAGGGGCTGGGACTGAAAAACTGTTTTTT. Its protein product is CASSSGAGTEKLFF. The gene calls are TRBV7-9 and TRBJ1-4, with TRBD1 as a possible D gene (6 bases). V was pared by 4 bases and J by 7 bases, with 13 bases between. CDR1 and CDR2 from the germline V gene are SEHNR and FQNEAQ (reference sequence). The CDR3 is 14 amino acids.

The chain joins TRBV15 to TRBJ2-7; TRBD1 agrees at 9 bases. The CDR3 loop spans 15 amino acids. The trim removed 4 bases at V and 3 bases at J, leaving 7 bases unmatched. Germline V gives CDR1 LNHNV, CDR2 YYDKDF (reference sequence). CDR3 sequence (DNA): TGTGCCACCAGCAAGGTATGGGACAGGGACTACGAGCAGTACTTC. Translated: CATSKVWDRDYEQYF.

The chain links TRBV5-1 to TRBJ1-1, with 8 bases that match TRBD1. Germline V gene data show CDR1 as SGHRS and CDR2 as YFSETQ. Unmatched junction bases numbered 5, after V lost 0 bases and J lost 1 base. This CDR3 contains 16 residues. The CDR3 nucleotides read TGCGCCAGCAGCTTGGGGCACGGGACAGGGAACACTGAAGCTTTCTTT. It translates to CASSLGHGTGNTEAFF.